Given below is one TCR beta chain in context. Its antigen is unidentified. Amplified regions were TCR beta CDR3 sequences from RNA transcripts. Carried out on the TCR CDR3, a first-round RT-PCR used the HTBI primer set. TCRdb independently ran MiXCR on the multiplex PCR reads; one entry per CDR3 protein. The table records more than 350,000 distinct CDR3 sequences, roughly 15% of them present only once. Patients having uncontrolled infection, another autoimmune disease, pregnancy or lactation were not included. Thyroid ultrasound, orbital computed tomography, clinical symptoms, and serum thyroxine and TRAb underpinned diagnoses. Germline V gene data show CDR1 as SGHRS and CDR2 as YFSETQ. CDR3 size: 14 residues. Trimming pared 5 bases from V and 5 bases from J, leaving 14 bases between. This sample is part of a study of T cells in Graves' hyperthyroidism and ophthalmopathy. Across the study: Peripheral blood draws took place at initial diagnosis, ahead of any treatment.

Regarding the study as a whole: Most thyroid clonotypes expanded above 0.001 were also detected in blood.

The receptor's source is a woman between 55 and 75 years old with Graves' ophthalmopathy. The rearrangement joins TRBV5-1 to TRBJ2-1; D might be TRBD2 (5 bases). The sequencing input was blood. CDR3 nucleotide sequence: TGCGCCAGCAGTATCAACGTAGCGAACAATGAGCAGTTCTTC. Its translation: CASSINVANNEQFF.